This note documents a single TCR beta chain sequence. Study processing details: It was from reference gene primer amplification that nucleated cell counts were estimated. TCRdb's table, derived via immunoSEQ multiplex PCR, lists solely in-frame clones and lacks some. V and J calls plus clone size are reproduced from that table; the DNA served to infer D and trimming. The data contain around 110,000 clones, 90% of them singletons. This sample was included in a study of blood T cell repertoires in COVID-19. In the study overall: Both acute and convalescent COVID-19 samples were obtained from the United States, Italy and Spain. Sample material is recorded as cDNA or gDNA derived from T cells, B-cell-depleted T cells, or PBMCs.

The sequence derives from a human donor with active COVID-19. The donor label of this sample is uncertain. The sequencing input was peripheral blood.

The CDR3 coding sequence is TGTGCCAGCAGCTCAGCGATCCAGGGGGAGACCCAGTACTTC. Its protein product is CASSSAIQGETQYF. This sequence joins TRBV5-4 and TRBJ2-5, with TRBD1 as a possible D gene (6 bases). This CDR3 contains 14 residues. V lost 3 bases and J 5 bases, leaving 14 bases between the germline ends. CDR1 and CDR2 (germline): SGHNT, YYREEE (reference sequence).